This section outlines one T cell receptor beta chain sequence together with its context. The antigen remains unidentified. The CDR3 runs 15 residues. V gave up 1 base and J gave up 3 bases; unmatched junction bases: 5. From germline, CDR1 is SEHNR and CDR2 FQNEAQ (reference sequence). This sample was included in a study of T cell responses to AZD1222 COVID-19 vaccine. Study-level points and caveats: Just a handful of AZD1222 recipients tested seropositive at baseline. Among the donors, most were white British and more were female, and clonal diversity was possibly underestimated.

Clones were read by immunoSEQ multiplex PCR, and TCRdb kept only the in-frame ones, dropping some. The sample gives around 200,000 clones, 85% to 95% of which show up once; around 1.5% is in the top ten. This specimen was peripheral blood, taken 28 days after the second AZD1222 dose. J is TRBJ2-5 and V is TRBV7-9, with 7 bases fitting TRBD2. This TCR was recovered from an adult who received the AZD1222 COVID-19 vaccine. The DNA for the CDR3 is TGTGCCAGCAGCTTAGTTTCGCTAGCGGAAGAGACCCAGTACTTC. Its translation is CASSLVSLAEETQYF. Full variable domain (remainder filled in from reference TRBV7-9 and TRBJ2-5): DTGVSQNPRHKITKRGQNVTFRCDPISEHNRLYWYRQTLGQGPEFLTYFQNEAQLEKSRLLSDRFSAERPKGSFSTLEIQRTEQGDSAMYLCASSLVSLAEETQYFGPGTRLLVL.